The rows below give T cell receptor beta chains drawn from one sample of a study of blood T cell repertoires in COVID-19. Clones were sequenced by immunoSEQ multiplex PCR, and TCRdb holds only the in-frame ones, with some missing. The sample shows around 380,000 clones, around 87% of them seen only once. The sample was PBMCs or T cells enriched from blood (not recorded which). All receptors derive from a man younger than 45 who had recovered from COVID-19. Each CDR3 is given with its conserved first and last residue. The D gene is left open where the match is weak. For some rows the clone size is stated as once, few or many, or as a class when expanded; others skip it.

CDR3nt: TGTGCTAGTGGCTCCGGACCAGGCTCGGGGGAGACCCAGTACTTC
CDR3aa: CASGSGPGSGETQYF
abundance: once
v_gene: TRBV12-5
d_gene: NA
j_gene: TRBJ2-5

CDR3nt: TGTGCCAGCCTACCGGGACACCCAAGCACAGATACGCAGTATTTT
CDR3aa: CASLPGHPSTDTQYF
abundance: NA
v_gene: TRBV21-1
d_gene: NA
j_gene: TRBJ2-3

CDR3nt: TGTGCCAGTAGTATGAGGAGGGGACCGGGGAGCCTAGCCAGCAATCAGCCCCAGCATTTT
CDR3aa: CASSMRRGPGSLASNQPQHF
abundance: once
v_gene: TRBV19
d_gene: NA
j_gene: TRBJ1-5

CDR3nt: TGTGCCAGCATTCGAACAGGAACGAACACTGAAGCTTTCTTT
CDR3aa: CASIRTGTNTEAFF
abundance: NA
v_gene: TRBV6-5
d_gene: NA
j_gene: TRBJ1-1

CDR3nt: TGTGCCAGCAGTCAACAGGGAATTGAGCAGTTCTTC
CDR3aa: CASSQQGIEQFF
abundance: NA
v_gene: TRBV12-3/TRBV12-4
d_gene: NA
j_gene: TRBJ2-1

CDR3nt: TGTGCCAGCTCACCACAGCAGGGTGTGTCTTCTGAAGCTTTCTTT
CDR3aa: CASSPQQGVSSEAFF
abundance: NA
v_gene: TRBV18
d_gene: NA
j_gene: TRBJ1-1

CDR3nt: TGTGCCAGCAGTTTATCAGGCAGGGCTAATCAGCCCCAGCATTTT
CDR3aa: CASSLSGRANQPQHF
abundance: NA
v_gene: TRBV27
d_gene: NA
j_gene: TRBJ1-5

CDR3nt: TGTGCCAGCTCACCAGGAGCATTATACGAGCAGTACTTC
CDR3aa: CASSPGALYEQYF
abundance: once
v_gene: TRBV18
d_gene: NA
j_gene: TRBJ2-7

CDR3nt: TGCGCCAGCAGCTTCGGACAGGGAACCTACGAGCAGTACTTC
CDR3aa: CASSFGQGTYEQYF
abundance: NA
v_gene: TRBV5-1
d_gene: TRBD1
j_gene: TRBJ2-7

CDR3nt: TGCGCCAGCAGGGACCCACAGGGACCCTATGGCTACACCTTC
CDR3aa: CASRDPQGPYGYTF
abundance: NA
v_gene: TRBV5-1
d_gene: NA
j_gene: TRBJ1-2

CDR3nt: TGTGCCAGCAGCCGCGGGGGGGTAGGCACTGAAGCTTTCTTT
CDR3aa: CASSRGGVGTEAFF
abundance: NA
v_gene: TRBV5-6
d_gene: NA
j_gene: TRBJ1-1

CDR3nt: TGCGCCAGCAGGCTCCTCACTAGAACAGTTATTAACTATGGCTACACCTTC
CDR3aa: CASRLLTRTVINYGYTF
abundance: NA
v_gene: TRBV5-1
d_gene: NA
j_gene: TRBJ1-2

CDR3nt: TGCGCCAGCAGCCAAGTCGTAGGGTCCAGGGGCACAGATACGCAGTATTTT
CDR3aa: CASSQVVGSRGTDTQYF
abundance: NA
v_gene: TRBV4-1
d_gene: NA
j_gene: TRBJ2-3

CDR3nt: TGCGCCAGCAGTGAGCCTACTCCCCCCGGTACGCAGTATTTT
CDR3aa: CASSEPTPPGTQYF
abundance: NA
v_gene: TRBV10-1
d_gene: NA
j_gene: TRBJ2-3

CDR3nt: TGCAGCGTTCAAGGCAGGGGCGTGGACGGGGAGCTGTTTTTT
CDR3aa: CSVQGRGVDGELFF
abundance: NA
v_gene: TRBV29-1
d_gene: NA
j_gene: TRBJ2-2

CDR3nt: TGCGCCAGCAGCTTCTACGGCCGGGGAGGCGGAGAGACCCAGTACTTC
CDR3aa: CASSFYGRGGGETQYF
abundance: NA
v_gene: TRBV5-1
d_gene: NA
j_gene: TRBJ2-5

CDR3nt: TGCGCCAGCAGCCCAGGACAGGGTCTTAATCAGCCCCAGCATTTT
CDR3aa: CASSPGQGLNQPQHF
abundance: NA
v_gene: TRBV5-1
d_gene: TRBD1
j_gene: TRBJ1-5

CDR3nt: TGTGCCAGCAGTACAGGGGCCGGGGATGAAAAACTGTTTTTT
CDR3aa: CASSTGAGDEKLFF
abundance: NA
v_gene: TRBV6-5
d_gene: TRBD1
j_gene: TRBJ1-4

CDR3nt: TGTGCCACCAGCCCTCTCGGAGGGCCCACATATGGCTACACCTTC
CDR3aa: CATSPLGGPTYGYTF
abundance: NA
v_gene: TRBV15
d_gene: NA
j_gene: TRBJ1-2

CDR3nt: TGCGCCAGCAGCCCGCTGGGCAGGTGGAACACTGAAGCTTTCTTT
CDR3aa: CASSPLGRWNTEAFF
abundance: NA
v_gene: TRBV5-1
d_gene: NA
j_gene: TRBJ1-1

CDR3nt: TGTGCCATCAGCCCAATTTTGACAGGGGACTATGGCTACACCTTC
CDR3aa: CAISPILTGDYGYTF
abundance: NA
v_gene: TRBV10-3
d_gene: TRBD1
j_gene: TRBJ1-2

CDR3nt: TGTGCCAGCAGCGCGACAGACGGGGACAAAGCTTTCTTT
CDR3aa: CASSATDGDKAFF
abundance: NA
v_gene: TRBV9
d_gene: NA
j_gene: TRBJ1-1

CDR3nt: TGTGCCAGCAGCTCGTCGGGGGGGAGCGCTGAAGCTTTCTTT
CDR3aa: CASSSSGGSAEAFF
abundance: once
v_gene: TRBV7-2
d_gene: NA
j_gene: TRBJ1-1

CDR3nt: TGCGCCAGCAGCTTTGAAGCCCAATCCCGCTACGAGCAGTACTTC
CDR3aa: CASSFEAQSRYEQYF
abundance: NA
v_gene: TRBV5-1
d_gene: NA
j_gene: TRBJ2-7

CDR3nt: TGTGCTAGTGGTAACCTAGTGGATACGCAGTATTTT
CDR3aa: CASGNLVDTQYF
abundance: NA
v_gene: TRBV12-5
d_gene: NA
j_gene: TRBJ2-3

CDR3nt: TGTGCCAGCAGCCCCGTCCCAGGGGGCCATGAGCAGTTCTTC
CDR3aa: CASSPVPGGHEQFF
abundance: NA
v_gene: TRBV2
d_gene: TRBD1
j_gene: TRBJ2-1

CDR3nt: TGTGCCAGCAGCTTGACAGGCCTCTACTCTGGGGCCAACGTCCTGACTTTC
CDR3aa: CASSLTGLYSGANVLTF
abundance: NA
v_gene: TRBV5-6
d_gene: NA
j_gene: TRBJ2-6

CDR3nt: TGCGCCAGCAGCCAAGGACTAGCGGGGATTCAAGAGACCCAGTACTTC
CDR3aa: CASSQGLAGIQETQYF
abundance: NA
v_gene: TRBV4-1
d_gene: TRBD2
j_gene: TRBJ2-5

CDR3nt: TGTGCCAGCAGCTCTGGTATTCTAGCGGGGGCCACCGGGGAGCTGTTTTTT
CDR3aa: CASSSGILAGATGELFF
abundance: NA
v_gene: TRBV11-3
d_gene: TRBD2
j_gene: TRBJ2-2

CDR3nt: TGTGCCAGCAGCTTACAGGAAAAACTGTTTTTT
CDR3aa: CASSLQEKLFF
abundance: NA
v_gene: TRBV3-1/TRBV3-2
d_gene: NA
j_gene: TRBJ1-4

CDR3nt: TGCAGTGCTAGCGCCGGGGGCGAGCAGTACTTC
CDR3aa: CSASAGGEQYF
abundance: NA
v_gene: TRBV20-1
d_gene: NA
j_gene: TRBJ2-7

CDR3nt: TGTGCCAGCAGCAAAGGGGACGGGGGGATGGCCAATGAGCAGTTCTTC
CDR3aa: CASSKGDGGMANEQFF
abundance: NA
v_gene: TRBV11-1
d_gene: TRBD2
j_gene: TRBJ2-1

CDR3nt: TGTGCCAGCAGCCCCTTTCCCGACCCGGGGAACACTGAAGCTTTCTTT
CDR3aa: CASSPFPDPGNTEAFF
abundance: few
v_gene: TRBV9
d_gene: NA
j_gene: TRBJ1-1

CDR3nt: TGCAGCGTCCTAACGGGACAGGCGAACACTGAAGCTTTCTTT
CDR3aa: CSVLTGQANTEAFF
abundance: NA
v_gene: TRBV29-1
d_gene: TRBD1
j_gene: TRBJ1-1

CDR3nt: TGCGCCAGCAGCTCATTCCGTGGGCAGGGCGGAGGGGAAGGCTACACCTTC
CDR3aa: CASSSFRGQGGGEGYTF
abundance: NA
v_gene: TRBV5-1
d_gene: NA
j_gene: TRBJ1-2

CDR3nt: TGCGCCAGCAGCCAAGAGCCCCCTAGCGGGGTTCGGGGCGAGCAGTACTTC
CDR3aa: CASSQEPPSGVRGEQYF
abundance: once
v_gene: TRBV4-1
d_gene: TRBD2
j_gene: TRBJ2-7

CDR3nt: TGCAGCATGAGGGCCTCTGGAAACACCATATATTTT
CDR3aa: CSMRASGNTIYF
abundance: NA
v_gene: TRBV29-1
d_gene: NA
j_gene: TRBJ1-3

CDR3nt: TGTGCCATCAGTGAGTTGGGGCTTGGGGCCAACGTCCTGACTTTC
CDR3aa: CAISELGLGANVLTF
abundance: NA
v_gene: TRBV10-3
d_gene: NA
j_gene: TRBJ2-6

CDR3nt: TGTGCCAGCAGCTTAGGGGGCGAAGCTTTCTTT
CDR3aa: CASSLGGEAFF
abundance: NA
v_gene: TRBV7-9
d_gene: NA
j_gene: TRBJ1-1

CDR3nt: TGTGCCAACGGACAGTCGGGCAATCAGCCCCAGCATTTT
CDR3aa: CANGQSGNQPQHF
abundance: NA
v_gene: TRBV10-3
d_gene: NA
j_gene: TRBJ1-5

CDR3nt: TGCGCCAGCAGCCAAGAGGCGAGGTCATCGGGTTATCCCTACGAGCAGTACTTC
CDR3aa: CASSQEARSSGYPYEQYF
abundance: NA
v_gene: TRBV4-1
d_gene: NA
j_gene: TRBJ2-7

CDR3nt: TGTGCCAGCTCGTCGGGGGGTTATCAGCCCCAGCATTTT
CDR3aa: CASSSGGYQPQHF
abundance: NA
v_gene: TRBV19
d_gene: NA
j_gene: TRBJ1-5

CDR3nt: TGTGCCAGCAGTTTTACTCATCTGGGCACAGATACGCAGTATTTT
CDR3aa: CASSFTHLGTDTQYF
abundance: NA
v_gene: TRBV27
d_gene: NA
j_gene: TRBJ2-3

CDR3nt: TGTGCCAGCAGCCAAGGGTGGGACAGCTACTCCACCGGGGAGCTGTTTTTT
CDR3aa: CASSQGWDSYSTGELFF
abundance: NA
v_gene: TRBV3-1/TRBV3-2
d_gene: TRBD1
j_gene: TRBJ2-2

CDR3nt: TGTGCCAGCAGTGCCCCTTTTTTACTGGAGCAGTACTTC
CDR3aa: CASSAPFLLEQYF
abundance: NA
v_gene: TRBV2
d_gene: NA
j_gene: TRBJ2-7

CDR3nt: TGTGCCAGCAGTTTACGACAGGGGGCGGGGTATGGCTACACCTTC
CDR3aa: CASSLRQGAGYGYTF
abundance: NA
v_gene: TRBV27
d_gene: TRBD1
j_gene: TRBJ1-2

CDR3nt: TGTGCCAGCTCACCCAGGGAGGGGTACGAGCAGTACTTC
CDR3aa: CASSPREGYEQYF
abundance: NA
v_gene: TRBV18
d_gene: TRBD2
j_gene: TRBJ2-7

CDR3nt: TGTGCCAGCAGGGGGCAGGGGAGAACTGAAGCTTTCTTT
CDR3aa: CASRGQGRTEAFF
abundance: NA
v_gene: TRBV6-5
d_gene: NA
j_gene: TRBJ1-1

CDR3nt: TGCGCCAGCAGCCATCCCTTCCGGAACAGCCTCGATTGGGGCTACACCTTC
CDR3aa: CASSHPFRNSLDWGYTF
abundance: NA
v_gene: TRBV4-1
d_gene: NA
j_gene: TRBJ1-2